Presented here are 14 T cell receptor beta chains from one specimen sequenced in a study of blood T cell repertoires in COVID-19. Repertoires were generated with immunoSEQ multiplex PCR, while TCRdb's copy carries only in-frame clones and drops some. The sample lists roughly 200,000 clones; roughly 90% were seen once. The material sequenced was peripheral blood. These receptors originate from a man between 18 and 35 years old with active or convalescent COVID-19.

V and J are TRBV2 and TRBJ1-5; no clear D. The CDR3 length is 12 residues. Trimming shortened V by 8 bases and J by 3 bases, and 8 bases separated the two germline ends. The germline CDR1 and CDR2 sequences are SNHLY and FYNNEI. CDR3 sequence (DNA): TGTGCCAGCCGAGTTAACAATCAGCCCCAGCATTTT. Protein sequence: CASRVNNQPQHF.

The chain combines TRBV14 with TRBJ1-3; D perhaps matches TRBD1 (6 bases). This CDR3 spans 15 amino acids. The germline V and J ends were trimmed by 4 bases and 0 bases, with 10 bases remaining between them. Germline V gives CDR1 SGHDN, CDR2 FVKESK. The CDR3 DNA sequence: TGTGCCAGCAGCCCCGGACAGATCTCTGGAAACACCATATATTTT. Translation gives CASSPGQISGNTIYF.

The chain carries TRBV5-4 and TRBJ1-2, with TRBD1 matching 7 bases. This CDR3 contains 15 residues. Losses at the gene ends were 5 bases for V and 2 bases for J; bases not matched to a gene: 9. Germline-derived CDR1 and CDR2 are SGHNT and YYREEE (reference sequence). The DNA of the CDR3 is TGTGCCAGCAGTCGACAGGGACTAGAGAACTATGGCTACACCTTC. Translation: CASSRQGLENYGYTF.

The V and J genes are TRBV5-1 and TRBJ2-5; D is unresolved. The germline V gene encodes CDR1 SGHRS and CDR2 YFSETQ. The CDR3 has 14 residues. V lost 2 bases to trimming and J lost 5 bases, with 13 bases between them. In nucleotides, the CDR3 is TGCGCCAGCAGCTTAACAGCCTTAGATGAGACCCAGTACTTC. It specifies CASSLTALDETQYF.

The CDR3 DNA sequence: TGTGCCACCAGCGGGCGAAATGCAACTAATGAAAAACTGTTTTTT. This translates into CATSGRNATNEKLFF. V usage is TRBV15 and J usage is TRBJ1-4, with no clear D. Germline CDR1 is LNHNV and CDR2 is YYDKDF (reference sequence). V was shortened by 5 bases and J by 0 bases, with 10 bases between the two germline ends. The CDR3 extends over 15 amino acids.

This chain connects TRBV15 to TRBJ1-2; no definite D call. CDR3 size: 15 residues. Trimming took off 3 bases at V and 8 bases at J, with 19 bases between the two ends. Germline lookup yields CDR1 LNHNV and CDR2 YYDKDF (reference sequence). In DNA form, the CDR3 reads TGTGCCACCAGCAGTCCTGGACTCCGAACTCGGGGCTACACCTTC. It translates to CATSSPGLRTRGYTF.

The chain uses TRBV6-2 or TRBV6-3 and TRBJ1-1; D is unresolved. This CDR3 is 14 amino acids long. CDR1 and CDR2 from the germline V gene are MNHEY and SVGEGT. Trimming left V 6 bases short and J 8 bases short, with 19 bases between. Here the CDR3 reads CASSNGGVRREAFF. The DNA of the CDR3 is TGTGCCAGCAGCAACGGCGGGGTTCGGAGGGAAGCTTTCTTT.

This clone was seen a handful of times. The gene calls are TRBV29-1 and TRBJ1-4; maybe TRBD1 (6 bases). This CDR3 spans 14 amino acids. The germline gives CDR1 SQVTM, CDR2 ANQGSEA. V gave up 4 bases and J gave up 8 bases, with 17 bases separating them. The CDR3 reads CSVGGTPAGEKLFF. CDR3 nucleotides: TGCAGCGTTGGTGGGACACCAGCAGGCGAAAAACTGTTTTTT.

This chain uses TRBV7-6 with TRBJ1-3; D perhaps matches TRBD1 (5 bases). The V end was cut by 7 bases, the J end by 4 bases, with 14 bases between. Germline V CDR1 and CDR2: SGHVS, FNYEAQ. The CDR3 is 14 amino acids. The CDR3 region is CASTAGGLGNTIYF. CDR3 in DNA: TGTGCCAGCACCGCCGGGGGTCTGGGAAACACCATATATTTT.

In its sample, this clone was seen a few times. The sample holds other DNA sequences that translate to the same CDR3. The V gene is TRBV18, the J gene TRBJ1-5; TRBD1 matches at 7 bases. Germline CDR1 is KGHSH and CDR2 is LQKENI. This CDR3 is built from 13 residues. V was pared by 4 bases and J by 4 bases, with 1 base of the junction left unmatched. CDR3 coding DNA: TGTGCCAGCTCACTACAGGGGAATCAGCCCCAGCATTTT. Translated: CASSLQGNQPQHF.

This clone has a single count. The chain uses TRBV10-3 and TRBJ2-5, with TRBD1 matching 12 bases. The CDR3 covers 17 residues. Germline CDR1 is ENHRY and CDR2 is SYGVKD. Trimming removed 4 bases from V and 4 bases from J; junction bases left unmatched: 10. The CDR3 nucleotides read TGTGCCATCAGTGTTGTGGGGGACAGGGGGCAAACAGAGACCCAGTACTTC. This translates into CAISVVGDRGQTETQYF.

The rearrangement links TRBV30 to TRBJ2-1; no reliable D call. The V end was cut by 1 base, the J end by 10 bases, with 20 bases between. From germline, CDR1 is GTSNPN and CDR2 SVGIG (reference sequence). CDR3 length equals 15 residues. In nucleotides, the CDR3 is TGTGCCTGGAGTGACCGCCTATTCCTAGGAGCCGAGCAGTTCTTC. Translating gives CAWSDRLFLGAEQFF.

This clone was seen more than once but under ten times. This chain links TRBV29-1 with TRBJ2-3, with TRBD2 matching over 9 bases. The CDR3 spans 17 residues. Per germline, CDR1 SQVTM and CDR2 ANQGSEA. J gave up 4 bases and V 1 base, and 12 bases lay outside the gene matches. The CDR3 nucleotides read TGCAGCGTTGAAGGCCCTCCCAGCGGGGGGCCCTCAGATACGCAGTATTTT. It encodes CSVEGPPSGGPSDTQYF.

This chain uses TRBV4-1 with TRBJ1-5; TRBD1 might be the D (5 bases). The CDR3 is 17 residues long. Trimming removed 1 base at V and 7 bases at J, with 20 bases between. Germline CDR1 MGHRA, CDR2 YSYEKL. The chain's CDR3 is CASSQGSQAGGRQPQHF. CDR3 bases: TGCGCCAGCAGCCAAGGTTCACAGGCCGGGGGTAGGCAGCCCCAGCATTTT.